This T cell receptor (beta chain) was identified during a study of blood T cell repertoires in COVID-19. Looking at the study overall: COVID-19 samples collected from the United States, Italy and Spain covered acute and convalescent phases.

Methods used by the authors: Estimation of nucleated cell counts was performed using reference gene primer amplification. Repertoires were generated with immunoSEQ multiplex PCR, while TCRdb's copy carries only in-frame clones and drops some. D and trimming were read from the DNA, whereas the V and J calls and clone size are those reported in that table. The repertoire holds 100,000 to 150,000 clones, with roughly 84% as singletons. CDR1 MDHEN and CDR2 SYDVKM come from the germline V gene. The V end was cut by 6 bases, the J end by 6 bases, with 18 bases between. The CDR3 runs 14 residues. This clone was seen just once.

The receptor was isolated from a man aged 55-75 years with acute or convalescent COVID-19. Sample: peripheral blood. This chain connects TRBV28 to TRBJ2-7; D perhaps matches TRBD1 (6 bases). The CDR3 DNA is TGTGCCAGCAGCCTCGGGGATGGGGGCCTCGAGCAGTACTTC. As protein: CASSLGDGGLEQYF.